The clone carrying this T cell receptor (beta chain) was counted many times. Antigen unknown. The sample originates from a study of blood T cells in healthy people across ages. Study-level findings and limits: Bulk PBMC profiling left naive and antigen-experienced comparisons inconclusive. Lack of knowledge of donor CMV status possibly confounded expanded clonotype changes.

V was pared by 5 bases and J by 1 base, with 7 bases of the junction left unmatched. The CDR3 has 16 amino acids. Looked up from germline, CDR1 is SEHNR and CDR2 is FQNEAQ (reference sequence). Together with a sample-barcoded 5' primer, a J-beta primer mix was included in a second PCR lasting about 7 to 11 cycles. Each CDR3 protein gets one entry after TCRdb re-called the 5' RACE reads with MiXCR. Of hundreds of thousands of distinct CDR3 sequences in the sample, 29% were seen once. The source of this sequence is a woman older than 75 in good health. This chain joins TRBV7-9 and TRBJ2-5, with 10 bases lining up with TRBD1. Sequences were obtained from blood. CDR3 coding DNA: TGTGCCAGCAGCACAGGGACAGGGGATCGCCAAGAGACCCAGTACTTC. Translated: CASSTGTGDRQETQYF.